The present T cell receptor beta chain was sequenced within a study of cytomegalovirus exposure and HLA in healthy donors. Study-wide context: Earlier, almost 120 million unique TCR beta sequences were recovered from about 200 million T cells by an analysis. Study-level points and caveats: 87-base-pair reads could not separate some V segments, including TRBV6-2 and TRBV6-3.

There are 13 residues in the CDR3. Germline V gene sequence: CDR1 LNHDA, CDR2 SQIVND (reference sequence). Trimming stripped 8 bases from V and 4 bases from J, with 12 bases between. Primers: 60 Vbeta forward and 13 Jbeta reverse. TCRdb's table, derived via immunoSEQ multiplex PCR, lists solely in-frame clones and lacks some. The data contain 150,000 to 200,000 clones, roughly 80% of them singletons. A remark on this clone: Its antigen is undetermined.

Donors likely had unrecorded immune exposures despite being nominally healthy when sampled. The genes are TRBV19 and TRBJ2-1, with D possibly TRBD1 on 5 matching bases. This sequence originates from a woman between 50 and 59 years old in good health and CMV-seronegative. The sample consisted of PBMCs. CDR3 coding DNA: TGTGCCAGTGGTGCAGGGTTATACAATGAGCAGTTCTTC. It is translated as CASGAGLYNEQFF.